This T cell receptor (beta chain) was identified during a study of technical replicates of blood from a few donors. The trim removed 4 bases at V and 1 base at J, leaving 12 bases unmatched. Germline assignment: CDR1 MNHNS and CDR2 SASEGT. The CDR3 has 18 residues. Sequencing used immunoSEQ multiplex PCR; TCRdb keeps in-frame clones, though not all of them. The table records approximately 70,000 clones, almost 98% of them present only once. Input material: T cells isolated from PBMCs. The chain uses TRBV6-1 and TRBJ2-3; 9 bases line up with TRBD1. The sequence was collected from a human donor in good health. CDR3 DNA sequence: TGTGCCAGCAGTGGACCCCGGACAGGGGAAAAAGGCACAGATACGCAGTATTTT. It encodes CASSGPRTGEKGTDTQYF.